The rows below give T cell receptor beta chains drawn from one sample of a study of blood T cell repertoires in COVID-19. Some clones are missing from TCRdb's copy, which holds only in-frame ones; the method was immunoSEQ multiplex PCR. This table holds roughly 250,000 clones, about 80% found once. The material sequenced was peripheral blood. Receptor source: a human donor in a cohort sampled during active COVID-19. The CDR3 runs from the conserved cysteine through the conserved F or W. The D gene is left open where the match is weak. Clone sizes are given selectively: once, few, many, or a class where the clone is expanded.

>few|TRBJ2-7|TRBV28|TRBD2
TGTGCCAGCAGTTTATCGTGGGTAGCGGGGGGACTCTCCTACGAGCAGTACTTC
CASSLSWVAGGLSYEQYF
>NA|TRBJ1-2|TRBV29-1|NA
TGCAGCGTTACCACAGACAGGATTGGGGGCTACACCTTC
CSVTTDRIGGYTF
>NA|TRBJ1-6|TRBV4-3|TRBD1
TGCGCCAGCAGCCAACACCTCCAGACAGGGCGGGGTTCACCCCTCCACTTT
CASSQHLQTGRGSPLHF
>NA|TRBJ1-1|TRBV9|NA
TGTGCCAGCAGCGCCCTTACAGGGAGCACTGAAGCTTTCTTT
CASSALTGSTEAFF
>NA|TRBJ1-1|TRBV2|TRBD1
TGTGCCAGCAGGGGAAGGACAGGGAACACTGAAGCTTTCTTT
CASRGRTGNTEAFF
>NA|TRBJ1-4|TRBV6-5|TRBD1
TGTGCCAGCCAGGGGGGTGGGATAAATGAAAAACTGTTTTTT
CASQGGGINEKLFF
>NA|TRBJ1-1|TRBV20-1|NA
TGCAGTGCGACAAGAAACACTGAAGCTTTCTTT
CSATRNTEAFF
>NA|TRBJ1-2|TRBV11-2|NA
TGTGCCAGCAGCTATCCATACCGGTCGGACTATGGCTACACCTTC
CASSYPYRSDYGYTF
>NA|TRBJ2-1|TRBV25-1|TRBD2
TGTGCCAGCAGTGAATGGGGGGGAAAGGGCAATGAGCAGTTCTTC
CASSEWGGKGNEQFF
>NA|TRBJ2-6|TRBV29-1|TRBD1
TGCAGCGTTGGGGACAGGGAACTGCGGGGGGCCAACGTCCTGACTTTC
CSVGDRELRGANVLTF
>NA|TRBJ2-5|TRBV5-4|TRBD1
TGTGCCAGCAGCTTGACAGGGGGCAGAGAGACCCAGTACTTC
CASSLTGGRETQYF
>NA|TRBJ2-5|TRBV29-1|NA
TGCAGCGTTGAAGATCTAGCCGGATTACGGGAGACCCAGTACTTC
CSVEDLAGLRETQYF
>NA|TRBJ2-3|TRBV7-3|TRBD1
TGTGCCAGCAGCAGGACAGGGTCTGATCGAGATACGCAGTATTTT
CASSRTGSDRDTQYF
>NA|TRBJ1-2|TRBV2|NA
TGTGCCAGCAGACCGGGGGGTCGGAGCTATGGCTACACCTTC
CASRPGGRSYGYTF
>NA|TRBJ1-2|TRBV15|NA
TGTGCCACCAGCAGAGACCTCAAAATTACAGGGGGCTACACCTTC
CATSRDLKITGGYTF
>NA|TRBJ1-2|TRBV7-9|NA
TGTGCCAGCAGCTCCTGGCCCATCAAGGGGGGCTACACCTTC
CASSSWPIKGGYTF
>NA|TRBJ2-3|TRBV6-1|TRBD2
TGTGCCAGCAGTGAAAGAGCGGGAGGGGGAGTGGATACGCAGTATTTT
CASSERAGGGVDTQYF
>few|TRBJ2-5|TRBV14|TRBD1
TGTGCCAGCAGCCCTGGACAGGGATGGACCCAGTACTTC
CASSPGQGWTQYF
>once|TRBJ2-7|TRBV6-5|NA
TGTGCCAGCAGTAGGACACCCTCCTACGAGCAGTACTTC
CASSRTPSYEQYF
>NA|TRBJ2-5|TRBV27|NA
TGTGCCAGCAGGCCCCAGGGGCGGGAGACCCAGTACTTC
CASRPQGRETQYF
>NA|TRBJ1-4|TRBV7-2|TRBD1
TGTGCCAGCAGCCCCAACAGGGGTCCTAATGAAAAACTGTTTTTT
CASSPNRGPNEKLFF
>few|TRBJ2-1|TRBV9|NA
TGTGCCAGCACCCAGGGGGCGGGGGGGCTAGCTGAGCAGTTCTTC
CASTQGAGGLAEQFF
>few|TRBJ2-7|TRBV27|NA
TGTGCCAGCAGGCTGGAGGCAGGGGCCACTTACGAGCAGTACTTC
CASRLEAGATYEQYF
>NA|TRBJ2-2|TRBV7-8|NA
TGTGCCAGCCGGACACTCGCGAACACCGGGGAGCTGTTTTTT
CASRTLANTGELFF
>NA|TRBJ2-3|TRBV12-5|TRBD2
TGTGCTAGTGGGGAACTCTTAGCGGGAGGCACAGATACGCAGTATTTT
CASGELLAGGTDTQYF
>NA|TRBJ2-1|TRBV7-7|TRBD2
TGTGCTAGCAGCCCTCGGACTAGCGGGGAAGAGCAGTTCTTC
CASSPRTSGEEQFF
>NA|TRBJ1-2|TRBV3-1/TRBV3-2|TRBD1
TGTGCCAGCAGCCACCGGACAGGGGAACGGGATGGCTACACCTTC
CASSHRTGERDGYTF
>NA|TRBJ1-2|TRBV4-1|NA
TGCGCCAGCAGCCAAGTGGAGGTTAATGGCTACACCTTC
CASSQVEVNGYTF
>NA|TRBJ2-2|TRBV6-4|NA
TGTGCCAGCAGTGACTCACCCCTAGAGTGGCACTCCGCTAACACCGGGGAGCTGTTTTTT
CASSDSPLEWHSANTGELFF
>NA|TRBJ2-1|TRBV29-1|TRBD1
TGCAGCGTCGACCCGCCAGGGGGTGGGTTGTATGAGCAGTTCTTC
CSVDPPGGGLYEQFF
>NA|TRBJ2-3|TRBV10-2|TRBD2
TGCGCCAGCCGCGGGAGGGCCGGGACAGATACGCAGTATTTT
CASRGRAGTDTQYF
>NA|TRBJ2-1|TRBV2|TRBD2
TGTGCCAGCAGTGAATATCTAGCGGCGAATGAGCAGTTCTTC
CASSEYLAANEQFF
>NA|TRBJ1-2|TRBV10-1|NA
TGCGCCAGCAGAAGACAGGACTTAACTGCTAACTATGGCTACACCTTC
CASRRQDLTANYGYTF
>once|TRBJ1-1|TRBV27|NA
TGTGCCAGCAGTTCCCTGCGCCTTCAGGCGAACACTGAAGCTTTCTTT
CASSSLRLQANTEAFF
>NA|TRBJ1-5|TRBV19|NA
TGTGCCAGTAGCAACGGGGGGGGAAGAAGCAATCAGCCCCAGCATTTT
CASSNGGGRSNQPQHF
>NA|TRBJ2-3|TRBV2|NA
TGTGCCAGCTGCAGGGAAGCCACAGATACGCAGTATTTT
CASCREATDTQYF
>NA|TRBJ2-5|TRBV18|NA
TGTGCCAGCTCACCGGGCCAGGGATTAAAAGAGACCCAGTACTTC
CASSPGQGLKETQYF
>NA|TRBJ2-5|TRBV10-2|TRBD2
TGCGCCAGCAGGGACCTAGGTTCCGAGCGGGGGGCACAAGAGACCCAGTACTTC
CASRDLGSERGAQETQYF
>NA|TRBJ1-2|TRBV28|TRBD1
TGTGCCAGCAGTCCACCGGGACAGCTCTATGGCTACACCTTC
CASSPPGQLYGYTF
>NA|TRBJ1-1|TRBV9|TRBD1
TGTGCCAGCAGCGTAGTATCCGGGACAGGGGAAGCTTTCTTT
CASSVVSGTGEAFF
>NA|TRBJ2-7|TRBV10-3|NA
TGTGCCATCAGTGAGGAGACTCTCTACGAGCAGTACTTC
CAISEETLYEQYF
>NA|TRBJ1-2|TRBV4-3|TRBD1
TGCGCCAGCAGCCAAGGACAGGGGGCCGACTATGGCTACACCTTC
CASSQGQGADYGYTF
>NA|TRBJ2-2|TRBV5-1|NA
TGCGCCAGCAGCTTGGCCGGCAGGGGCCCCGGGGAGCTGTTTTTT
CASSLAGRGPGELFF
>NA|TRBJ2-2|TRBV10-1|NA
TGCGCCAGCAGTGAACGGGACACCGGGGAGCTGTTTTTT
CASSERDTGELFF
>NA|TRBJ2-1|TRBV11-2|NA
TGTGCCAGCAGCTTAGATGCGGGGAGTCTTGAGCAGTTCTTC
CASSLDAGSLEQFF
>NA|TRBJ1-2|TRBV18|TRBD1
TGTGCCAGCTCACCACCGGGCAGGGACAGTGCTAACTATGGCTACACCTTC
CASSPPGRDSANYGYTF